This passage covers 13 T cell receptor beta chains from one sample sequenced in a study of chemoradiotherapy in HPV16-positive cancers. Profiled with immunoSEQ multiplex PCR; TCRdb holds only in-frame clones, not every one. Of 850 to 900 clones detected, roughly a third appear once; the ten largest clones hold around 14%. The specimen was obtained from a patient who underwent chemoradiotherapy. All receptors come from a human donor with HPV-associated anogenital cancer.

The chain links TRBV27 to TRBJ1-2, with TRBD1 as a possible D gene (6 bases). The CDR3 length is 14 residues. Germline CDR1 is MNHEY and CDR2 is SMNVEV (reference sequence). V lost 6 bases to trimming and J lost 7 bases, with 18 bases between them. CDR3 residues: CASSGVGQYLGYTF. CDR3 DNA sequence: TGTGCCAGCAGCGGCGTAGGACAGTATCTTGGCTACACCTTC.

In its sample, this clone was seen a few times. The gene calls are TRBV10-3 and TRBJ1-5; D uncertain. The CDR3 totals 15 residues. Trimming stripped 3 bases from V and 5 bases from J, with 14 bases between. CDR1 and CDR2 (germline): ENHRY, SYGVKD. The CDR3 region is CAISDAWEGHQPQHF. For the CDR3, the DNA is TGTGCCATCAGTGATGCATGGGAAGGACATCAGCCCCAGCATTTT.

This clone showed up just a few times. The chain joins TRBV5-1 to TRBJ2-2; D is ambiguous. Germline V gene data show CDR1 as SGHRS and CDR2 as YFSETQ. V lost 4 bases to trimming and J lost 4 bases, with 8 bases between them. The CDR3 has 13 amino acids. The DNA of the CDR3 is TGCGCCAGCAGCCCAAAACTCACCGGGGAGCTGTTTTTT. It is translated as CASSPKLTGELFF. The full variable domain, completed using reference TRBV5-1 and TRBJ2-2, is KAGVTQTPRYLIKTRGQQVTLSCSPISGHRSVSWYQQTPGQGLQFLFEYFSETQRNKGNFPGRFSGRQFSNSRSEMNVSTLELGDSALYLCASSPKLTGELFFGEGSRLTVL.

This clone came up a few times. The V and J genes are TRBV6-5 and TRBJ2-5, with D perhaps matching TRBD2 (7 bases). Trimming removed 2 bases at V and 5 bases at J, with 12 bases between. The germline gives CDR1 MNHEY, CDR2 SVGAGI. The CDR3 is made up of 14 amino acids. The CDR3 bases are TGTGCCAGCAGTTACGGGGGGGCCGATGAGACCCAGTACTTC. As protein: CASSYGGADETQYF.

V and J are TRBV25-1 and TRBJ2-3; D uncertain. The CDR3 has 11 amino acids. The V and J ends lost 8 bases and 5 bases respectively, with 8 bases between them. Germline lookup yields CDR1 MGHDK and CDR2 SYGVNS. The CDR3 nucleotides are TGTGCCAGCGGGGTTAGAGATACGCAGTATTTT. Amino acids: CASGVRDTQYF.

CDR3 in DNA: TGCGCCAGCAGCCAGGATGGACACCACGTATCACCCCTCCACTTT. Translating gives CASSQDGHHVSPLHF. The genes are TRBV4-3 and TRBJ1-6, with D maybe TRBD1 (5 bases). This CDR3 is built from 15 residues. The germline V gene has CDR1 LGHNA and CDR2 YSLEER. Trimming stripped 3 bases from V and 10 bases from J, with 16 bases between.

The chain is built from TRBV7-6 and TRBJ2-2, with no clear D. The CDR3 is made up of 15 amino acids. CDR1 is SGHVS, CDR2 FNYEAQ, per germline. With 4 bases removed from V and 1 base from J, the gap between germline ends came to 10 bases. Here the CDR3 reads CASSSDPGNTGELFF. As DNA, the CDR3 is TGTGCCAGCAGCTCGGACCCGGGGAACACCGGGGAGCTGTTTTTT.

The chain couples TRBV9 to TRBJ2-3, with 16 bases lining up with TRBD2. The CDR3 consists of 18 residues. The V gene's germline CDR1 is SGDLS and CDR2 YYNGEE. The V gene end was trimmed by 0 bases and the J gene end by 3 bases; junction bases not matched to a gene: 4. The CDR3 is CASSVAGTSGGATDTQYF. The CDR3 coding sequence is TGTGCCAGCAGCGTAGCGGGGACTAGCGGGGGGGCAACAGATACGCAGTATTTT.

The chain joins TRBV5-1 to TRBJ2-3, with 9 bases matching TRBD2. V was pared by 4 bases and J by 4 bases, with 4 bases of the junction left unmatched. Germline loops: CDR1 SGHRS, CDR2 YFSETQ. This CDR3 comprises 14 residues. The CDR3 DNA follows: TGCGCCAGCAGCCCCGGACTAGCGTCAGATACGCAGTATTTT. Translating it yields CASSPGLASDTQYF.

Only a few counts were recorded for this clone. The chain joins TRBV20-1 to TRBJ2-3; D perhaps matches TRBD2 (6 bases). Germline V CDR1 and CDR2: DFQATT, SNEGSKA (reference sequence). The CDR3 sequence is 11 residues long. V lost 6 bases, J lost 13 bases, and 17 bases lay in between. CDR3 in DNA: TGCAGTGCCGATCCCGGGACTGGAGAGTATTTT. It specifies CSADPGTGEYF.

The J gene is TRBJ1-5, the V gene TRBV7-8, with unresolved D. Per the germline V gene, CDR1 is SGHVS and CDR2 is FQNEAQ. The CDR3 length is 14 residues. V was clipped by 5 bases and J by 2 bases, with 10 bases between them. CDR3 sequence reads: CASSPLLGNQPQHF. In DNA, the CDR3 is TGTGCCAGCAGCCCCCTCTTAGGCAATCAGCCCCAGCATTTT.

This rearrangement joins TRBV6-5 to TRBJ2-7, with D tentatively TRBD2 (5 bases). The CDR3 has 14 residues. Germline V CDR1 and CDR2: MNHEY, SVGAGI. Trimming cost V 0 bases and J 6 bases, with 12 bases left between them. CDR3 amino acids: CASSYSRGSREQYF. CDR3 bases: TGTGCCAGCAGTTACTCCCGGGGATCTCGCGAGCAGTACTTC.

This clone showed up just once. The CDR3 spells CASSSPTGVNNEQYF. In DNA, the CDR3 is TGTGCCAGCAGCTCGCCGACAGGGGTAAACAACGAGCAGTACTTC. The chain recombines TRBV11-3 with TRBJ2-7; 8 nucleotides align to TRBD1. The CDR3 spans 15 residues. V was pared by 4 bases and J by 5 bases, with 10 bases of the junction left unmatched. Germline loops: CDR1 SGHNT, CDR2 YENEEA.